The 5 T cell receptor beta chains in this list originate from one sample, sequenced in a study of T cell clonality in common variable immunodeficiency. Using immunoSEQ multiplex PCR, the repertoire was profiled, and TCRdb retains in-frame clones only, with some absent. The profile covers some 53,000 clones, none occurring a single time. Sequencing was carried out using peripheral blood mononuclear cells. The receptors were gathered from a person between 18 and 75 years old in good health.

This clone was found many times. The sequenced fragment ends 3 residues before the CDR3 boundary, so the rest is inferred from the germline J gene. The chain is built from TRBV20-1 and TRBJ2-7, with TRBD2 identical over 9 bases. Trimming removed 3 bases from V and 6 bases from J; junction bases left unmatched: 9. Looked up from germline, CDR1 is DFQATT and CDR2 is SNEGSKA (reference sequence). This CDR3 is 14 amino acids long. CDR3 bases read: TGCAGTGCTAGCGGAGCTAGCGGGATGGGCGAG. This encodes CSASGASGMGE. The whole CDR3 protein is CSASGASGMGEQYF.

With respect to this clone: The CDR3 end lies 3 residues beyond the end of the read and is filled in from the germline J gene. The chain links TRBV7-9 to TRBJ1-1; the D gene is possibly TRBD1 (5 bases). The V gene's germline CDR1 is SEHNR and CDR2 FQNEAQ (reference sequence). Between the trimmed V and J ends, which lost 2 bases and 1 base, there was a span of 8 bases. This CDR3 has 14 amino acids. The CDR3 sequence: CASSLSQGNTEAFF. Partial CDR3 DNA: TGTGCCAGCAGCTTAAGTCAGGGGAACACTGAA.

The table lists this clone with many counts. Read coverage stops 3 residues before the CDR3 terminus; the germline J gene supplies the remainder. This rearrangement joins TRBV30 to TRBJ1-1; TRBD1 matches at 8 bases. Germline V gene data show CDR1 as GTSNPN and CDR2 as SVGIG (reference sequence). J gave up 6 bases and V 2 bases, and 8 bases lay outside the gene matches. The CDR3 loop spans 14 amino acids. CDR3 bases read: TGTGCCTGGAGTACAGGACAGGGCCAGCCTGAA. It is translated as CAWSTGQGQPE. The full CDR3 protein is CAWSTGQGQPEAFF.

This clone was counted at least ten times. With the read ending 3 residues before the CDR3 end, the germline J gene is used to fill in that end. This rearrangement joins TRBV5-1 to TRBJ1-1, with unresolved D. CDR1 SGHRS and CDR2 YFSETQ come from the germline V gene. Trimming removed 1 base from V and 4 bases from J, with 5 bases in between. This CDR3 has 12 amino acids. The sequenced CDR3 bases are TGCGCCAGCAGCTTGAAGGGCACTGAA. This sequence encodes CASSLKGTE. The CDR3 in full is CASSLKGTEAFF.

Turning to this clone: The read ends 3 residues early relative to the CDR3; the germline J gene fills the gap. The chain combines TRBV29-1 with TRBJ2-3; D is possibly TRBD2 (7 bases). The CDR3 is 12 amino acids. Germline-derived CDR1 and CDR2 are SQVTM and ANQGSEA. CDR3 sequence: CSVRGTTETQYF. CDR3 DNA, as far as it was read: TGCAGCGTAAGGGGGACTACCGAGACG.